The TCR beta chain described here comes from a study of early T cells in non-severe SARS-CoV-2 infection. The CDR3 loop spans 13 amino acids. Looked up from germline, CDR1 is SGHKS and CDR2 is YYEKEE (reference sequence). V lost 4 bases and J lost 3; bases outside the gene matches: 3. TCRdb redid the calling of the 5' RACE reads with MiXCR, one entry per CDR3 protein. The data show 68,000 or so distinct CDR3 sequences, with 10% to 15% seen just once and approximately 4.6% held by the top ten. The genes are TRBV5-5 and TRBJ1-2; 7 nucleotides align to TRBD1. The sequenced material came from whole blood. The sequence came from an adult who was a healthcare worker with PCR-confirmed SARS-CoV-2 infection or an uninfected control (not recorded which). Here the CDR3 DNA reads TGTGCCAGCAGCGTCGGGACAGACTATGGCTACACCTTC. As protein: CASSVGTDYGYTF.